This is a list of T cell receptor beta chains from one sample in a study of vaccination effects on CD4 cells after COVID-19. Antigens for these TCRs are unknown. The repertoire was sequenced with immunoSEQ multiplex PCR; TCRdb's copy has only in-frame clones and lacks some. The data contain nearly 30,000 clones, approximately 79% of them seen just once; the ten biggest clones take up under 6.5%. The sample consisted of CD4+ T cells from PBMCs cultured with SARS-CoV-2 spike peptides, taken after COVID-19 vaccination. These receptors were taken from a human donor who received a COVID-19 vaccine. Some clones in this sample may be carry-over from other donors' samples. The CDR3 runs from the conserved cysteine through the conserved F or W. The D gene is left open where the match is weak. Only some rows state a clone size, as once, few, many or a class for expanded clones.

clone_size	cdr3_length	j_call	v_call	d_call	cdr3_aa	cdr3_nt
-	15	TRBJ1-2	TRBV6-5	-	CASSTLLRGVYGYTF	TGTGCCAGCAGTACCCTCCTTCGGGGGGTCTATGGCTACACCTTC
-	13	TRBJ1-1	TRBV21-1	-	CASSGTGGAEAFF	TGTGCCAGCAGCGGTACAGGGGGGGCTGAAGCTTTCTTT
-	13	TRBJ1-2	TRBV18	-	CASSPREVYGYTF	TGTGCCAGCTCACCACGAGAAGTTTATGGCTACACCTTC
once	15	TRBJ2-3	TRBV19	TRBD2	CASSKQAGVSDTQYF	TGTGCCAGTAGTAAGCAAGCGGGGGTGTCAGATACGCAGTATTTT
-	15	TRBJ2-3	TRBV5-1	TRBD2	CASSTVAGGTDTQYF	TGCGCCAGCAGCACAGTAGCGGGGGGAACAGATACGCAGTATTTT
-	14	TRBJ2-2	TRBV19	-	CASSVTGDTGELFF	TGTGCCAGTAGTGTTACGGGAGACACCGGGGAGCTGTTTTTT
-	13	TRBJ1-5	TRBV18	-	CASAGYSNQPQHF	TGTGCCAGCGCAGGCTATAGCAATCAGCCCCAGCATTTT
-	13	TRBJ1-5	TRBV5-4	-	CASSLGLDQPQHF	TGTGCCAGCAGCTTAGGGCTCGATCAGCCCCAGCATTTT
-	14	TRBJ2-3	TRBV19	-	CASSSGRVGDTQYF	TGTGCCAGTAGCTCCGGCAGGGTAGGGGATACGCAGTATTTT
-	14	TRBJ1-4	TRBV2	-	CASSRDGTNEKLFF	TGTGCCAGCAGTCGGGACGGAACTAATGAAAAACTGTTTTTT
medium-sized	15	TRBJ2-5	TRBV7-3	TRBD2	CASSLLAGVQETQYF	TGTGCCAGCAGCCTCCTAGCGGGGGTGCAAGAGACCCAGTACTTC
-	14	TRBJ2-1	TRBV5-1	-	CASSLFPGSNEQFF	TGCGCCAGCAGCTTGTTCCCGGGAAGCAATGAGCAGTTCTTC
-	13	TRBJ1-5	TRBV5-1	-	CASREESNQPQHF	TGCGCCAGCAGAGAGGAAAGCAATCAGCCCCAGCATTTT
-	13	TRBJ1-2	TRBV28	-	CASSFTPEYGYTF	TGTGCCAGCAGTTTTACGCCTGAGTATGGCTACACCTTC
once	11	TRBJ2-2	TRBV7-2	-	CASRGTGELFF	TGTGCCAGCAGGGGGACCGGGGAGCTGTTTTTT
-	14	TRBJ2-5	TRBV5-1	-	CASSSTGGQETQYF	TGCGCCAGCAGCTCGACAGGCGGGCAAGAGACCCAGTACTTC
-	13	TRBJ1-5	TRBV19	-	CASTVGSNQPQHF	TGTGCCAGTACGGTAGGGAGCAATCAGCCCCAGCATTTT
-	15	TRBJ1-5	TRBV9	-	CASSVDGGRDQPQHF	TGTGCCAGCAGCGTAGATGGCGGGCGAGATCAGCCCCAGCATTTT
once	15	TRBJ2-3	TRBV7-9	-	CASSLEGGSTDTQYF	TGTGCCAGCAGCTTAGAAGGGGGTAGCACAGATACGCAGTATTTT
-	15	TRBJ1-2	TRBV24-1	-	CATSDSGRQPDGYTF	TGTGCCACCAGTGATTCCGGACGACAGCCAGATGGCTACACCTTC
-	17	TRBJ2-4	TRBV25-1	TRBD1	CASSEWGTGVGENIQYF	TGTGCCAGCAGTGAATGGGGGACAGGGGTTGGAGAAAACATTCAGTACTTC
-	16	TRBJ1-2	TRBV6-2/TRBV6-3	-	CASSYMTGTANYGYTF	TGTGCCAGCAGTTACATGACAGGAACGGCGAACTATGGCTACACCTTC
-	15	TRBJ2-5	TRBV4-2	TRBD1	CASSQTGTVQETQYF	TGTGCCAGCAGCCAAACCGGGACAGTACAAGAGACCCAGTACTTC
once	13	TRBJ1-2	TRBV24-1	-	CATSDPRGDGYTF	TGTGCCACCAGTGATCCAAGGGGGGATGGCTACACCTTC
-	12	TRBJ1-4	TRBV29-1	-	CSVEGLEEKLFF	TGCAGCGTTGAGGGGTTGGAGGAAAAACTGTTTTTT
-	16	TRBJ2-5	TRBV5-1	TRBD2	CASSSLGGGAQETQYF	TGCGCCAGCAGCTCCCTTGGCGGGGGGGCCCAAGAGACCCAGTACTTC
-	14	TRBJ2-3	TRBV5-1	-	CASSSLDSRDTQYF	TGCGCCAGCAGCTCGCTAGATTCTCGGGATACGCAGTATTTT
-	14	TRBJ2-5	TRBV6-1	-	CASSDGQSWKTQYF	TGTGCCAGCAGTGACGGACAGTCTTGGAAGACCCAGTACTTC
few	11	TRBJ1-2	TRBV6-4	TRBD1	CATGQGAGYTF	TGTGCCACCGGACAGGGGGCTGGCTACACCTTC
-	13	TRBJ1-1	TRBV2	-	CASSRDLNTEAFF	TGTGCCAGCAGCAGGGACTTGAACACTGAAGCTTTCTTT
few	18	TRBJ1-4	TRBV4-1	TRBD1	CASSPQVVDRGGNEKLFF	TGCGCCAGCAGTCCCCAAGTTGTAGACAGGGGAGGTAATGAAAAACTGTTTTTT
once	14	TRBJ1-5	TRBV18	TRBD1	CASSGQGHNQPQHF	TGTGCCAGCTCAGGACAGGGCCACAATCAGCCCCAGCATTTT
-	15	TRBJ1-3	TRBV5-1	-	CASRKGDGAGNTIYF	TGCGCCAGCAGAAAAGGGGACGGAGCTGGAAACACCATATATTTT
-	16	TRBJ1-2	TRBV5-1	-	CASSLFRSGTNYGYTF	TGCGCCAGCAGCTTGTTCAGGTCAGGAACTAACTATGGCTACACCTTC
-	13	TRBJ1-5	TRBV24-1	-	CATSAQSNQPQHF	TGTGCCACCAGTGCCCAGAGCAATCAGCCCCAGCATTTT
-	13	TRBJ2-5	TRBV29-1	TRBD2	CSVHSGGAKTQYF	TGCAGCGTCCATAGCGGGGGGGCGAAGACCCAGTACTTC
-	11	TRBJ2-3	TRBV3-1/TRBV3-2	-	CACSSADTQYF	TGTGCCTGCAGTTCGGCAGATACGCAGTATTTT
-	13	TRBJ1-6	TRBV6-6	-	CASSYSSPSPLHF	TGTGCCAGCAGTTACTCGAGTCCTTCACCCCTCCACTTT
-	14	TRBJ2-2	TRBV29-1	TRBD2	CSVGSGGNTGELFF	TGCAGCGTTGGGAGCGGGGGAAACACCGGGGAGCTGTTTTTT
-	16	TRBJ2-2	TRBV7-3	-	CASSLFNAGATGELFF	TGTGCCAGCAGCTTATTCAACGCGGGGGCCACCGGGGAGCTGTTTTTT
-	15	TRBJ1-1	TRBV5-1	-	CASSPRTELNTEAFF	TGCGCCAGCAGCCCTCGTACCGAACTGAACACTGAAGCTTTCTTT
few	15	TRBJ1-2	TRBV7-9	-	CASSLGASGNYGYTF	TGTGCCAGCAGCTTAGGTGCTTCGGGGAACTATGGCTACACCTTC
-	15	TRBJ2-2	TRBV10-3	-	CAISQAVEYTGELFF	TGTGCCATCAGTCAAGCGGTTGAGTACACCGGGGAGCTGTTTTTT
-	15	TRBJ1-3	TRBV28	-	CASSLSGGRGNTIYF	TGTGCCAGCAGTTTATCGGGCGGCAGAGGAAACACCATATATTTT
-	13	TRBJ2-5	TRBV7-8	-	CASSLAVPETQYF	TGTGCCAGCAGCTTAGCGGTGCCAGAGACCCAGTACTTC
-	14	TRBJ1-6	TRBV15	-	CATSRDIGNSPLHF	TGTGCCACCAGCAGAGATATTGGGAATTCACCCCTCCACTTT
-	15	TRBJ1-2	TRBV7-8	TRBD1	CASSTTGTGGSGYTF	TGTGCCAGCAGCACAACCGGGACAGGGGGCTCTGGCTACACCTTC
-	15	TRBJ2-6	TRBV29-1	-	CSVGTALGGANVLTF	TGCAGCGTTGGGACAGCTTTAGGTGGGGCCAACGTCCTGACTTTC
-	14	TRBJ1-1	TRBV7-2	-	CASSKQGSGTEAFF	TGTGCCAGCAGCAAACAGGGTTCGGGCACTGAAGCTTTCTTT
-	12	TRBJ2-3	TRBV7-3	-	CASSLSGGQQYF	TGTGCCAGCAGCTTAAGCGGGGGCCAGCAGTATTTT
once	19	TRBJ2-1	TRBV11-2	TRBD2	CASSLGLAGGSSSYNEQFF	TGTGCCAGCAGCTTAGGCCTAGCGGGGGGCTCTAGCTCCTACAATGAGCAGTTCTTC
-	12	TRBJ1-4	TRBV28	-	CASSLKYEKLFF	TGTGCCAGCAGCCTTAAGTATGAAAAACTGTTTTTT
-	16	TRBJ1-1	TRBV7-3	-	CASSTGAAGKNTEAFF	TGTGCCAGCAGCACCGGGGCTGCGGGCAAAAACACTGAAGCTTTCTTT
-	15	TRBJ2-1	TRBV6-1	-	CASSDGQGFYNEQFF	TGTGCCAGCAGTGATGGGCAGGGTTTCTACAATGAGCAGTTCTTC
-	16	TRBJ2-1	TRBV24-1	TRBD2	CATSDQLAGAYNEQFF	TGTGCCACCAGTGACCAACTAGCGGGGGCTTACAATGAGCAGTTCTTC